These 9 T cell receptor beta chains were sequenced from one sample in a study of T cells in Graves' hyperthyroidism and ophthalmopathy. TCR beta CDR3 sequences were amplified from RNA transcripts. The HTBI set primed first-round TCR CDR3 RT-PCR. TCRdb redid the calling of the multiplex PCR reads with MiXCR, one entry per CDR3 protein. The data contain about 350,000 distinct CDR3 sequences, approximately 15% of them seen just once; the ten biggest clones take up under 30%. Sequenced input: blood. The origin of the receptors is a woman aged 25 to 45 with Graves' hyperthyroidism.

This clonotype was observed at least ten times. CDR3 coding DNA: TGTGCCAGCAGCAAAGGACAGAATGATGGCTACACCTTC. This gives the protein CASSKGQNDGYTF. The chain uses TRBV7-3 and TRBJ1-2; maybe TRBD1 (6 bases). The CDR3 runs to 13 residues. Germline lookup yields CDR1 SGHTA and CDR2 FQGTGA. Trimming stripped 5 bases from V and 6 bases from J, with 13 bases between.

Many counts were recorded for this clonotype. The chain uses TRBV6-1 and TRBJ2-7; 8 nucleotides match TRBD2. V gave up 7 bases and J gave up 6 bases; unmatched junction bases: 11. This CDR3 is 14 amino acids long. The V gene's germline CDR1 is MNHNS and CDR2 SASEGT. CDR3 DNA: TGTGCCAGCAAGGGTAGCGCCGCGGGGGGCGAGCAGTACTTC. This translates into CASKGSAAGGEQYF.

This clonotype has at least ten counts. The chain joins TRBV24-1 to TRBJ1-2; 10 nucleotides agree with TRBD1. The CDR3 covers 15 residues. Germline V gene lookup returns CDR1 KGHDR and CDR2 SFDVKD. V dropped 4 bases and J dropped 7; count of bases not matched to a gene: 8. The chain's CDR3 is CATSDPGQGVSGYTF. The DNA of the CDR3 is TGTGCCACCAGTGACCCTGGACAGGGGGTGAGTGGCTACACCTTC.

This clonotype was observed many times. The rearrangement joins TRBV3-1 to TRBJ2-5; the D gene is possibly TRBD2 (6 bases). The CDR3 loop spans 15 amino acids. Germline CDR1 is LGHDT and CDR2 is YNNKEL (reference sequence). V was clipped by 1 base and J by 4 bases, with 13 bases between them. The CDR3: CASSQGPAEGETQYF. The DNA for the CDR3 is TGTGCCAGCAGCCAAGGACCAGCGGAGGGAGAGACCCAGTACTTC.

This clonotype was found a few times. The genes are TRBV20-1 and TRBJ1-2; tentative D call: TRBD1 (5 bases). Germline CDR1 reads DFQATT; CDR2 reads SNEGSKA (reference sequence). This CDR3 contains 15 residues. V lost 1 base and J lost 4, with 16 bases in between. The CDR3 coding sequence is TGCAGTGCTAGAGGCCCCGGGCGGACATTCTATGGCTACACCTTC. This gives the protein CSARGPGRTFYGYTF.

The chain carries TRBV19 and TRBJ1-4; D might be TRBD1 (5 bases). The germline V and J ends were trimmed by 5 bases and 7 bases, with 14 bases remaining between them. Germline V lookup: CDR1 LNHDA, CDR2 SQIVND (reference sequence). This CDR3 spans 14 amino acids. The CDR3 reads CASSLSGDREKLFF. CDR3 DNA: TGTGCCAGTAGTTTATCCGGGGACCGTGAAAAACTGTTTTTT.

This clonotype was counted many times. The chain is built from TRBV6-1 and TRBJ2-7; D remains ambiguous. V was trimmed by 3 bases and J by 5 bases, leaving 11 bases between them. The CDR3 runs 13 residues. The germline V gene has CDR1 MNHNS and CDR2 SASEGT. CDR3 nucleotides: TGTGCCAGCAGTGATGAGCTTCGTGACGAGCAGTACTTC. Its protein is CASSDELRDEQYF.

This clonotype was found many times. The rearrangement links TRBV2 to TRBJ2-1; the D gene is possibly TRBD1 (8 bases). V lost 7 bases to trimming and J lost 2 bases, with 15 bases between them. The CDR3 is 15 amino acids. Germline CDR1 reads SNHLY; CDR2 reads FYNNEI. CDR3 nucleotide sequence: TGTGCCAGCAACAGGGGGGGAGGGGCCTACAATGAGCAGTTCTTC. This translates into CASNRGGGAYNEQFF.

J is TRBJ2-1 and V is TRBV5-1; the match to TRBD2 covers 9 bases. Germline CDR1 reads SGHRS; CDR2 reads YFSETQ. V was clipped by 7 bases and J by 7 bases; unmatched bases: 9. The CDR3 totals 14 residues. The CDR3 DNA reads TGCGCCAGCGGGGCGGGAGGGGTTTCTAATGAGCAGTTCTTC. It codes for CASGAGGVSNEQFF.